A selection of T cell receptor beta chains follows, all from one sample in a study of shared clonotypes between healthy human individuals. Assay: immunoSEQ multiplex PCR; the TCRdb copy retains only in-frame clones and omits some. The top ten clones hold roughly 0.14% of a sample with roughly 2.6 million clones, over 85% of them seen once. The specimen was naive CD4+ T cells sorted from blood. The receptors originated from a young man in good health. Each CDR3 is given with its conserved first and last residue. Each record gives: D gene, V gene, clone size, J gene, CDR3 protein, CDR3 DNA. D genes are given only for firm matches. Clone size is stated in some rows and not others, as once, few, many or a class when expanded.

D: -
V: TRBV10-3
size: -
J: TRBJ2-2
CDR3: CAIRWGTGELFF
DNA: TGTGCCATCCGGTGGGGGACCGGGGAGCTGTTTTTT

D: TRBD1
V: TRBV5-4
size: -
J: TRBJ2-2
CDR3: CASSNVGWDSGVGELFF
DNA: TGTGCCAGCAGCAACGTCGGGTGGGACAGTGGGGTAGGGGAGCTGTTTTTT

D: -
V: TRBV10-3
size: -
J: TRBJ2-7
CDR3: CAISEPPGDEQYF
DNA: TGTGCCATCAGTGAACCACCTGGGGACGAGCAGTACTTC

D: -
V: TRBV19
size: -
J: TRBJ1-1
CDR3: CASIGLAGGTEAFF
DNA: TGTGCCAGTATCGGCCTAGCCGGGGGGACTGAAGCTTTCTTT

D: TRBD2
V: TRBV5-4
size: -
J: TRBJ2-7
CDR3: CASSLGLAGVGEQYF
DNA: TGTGCCAGCAGCTTGGGCCTAGCGGGAGTGGGGGAGCAGTACTTC

D: -
V: TRBV6-6
size: -
J: TRBJ1-1
CDR3: CASSYRAGNTEAFF
DNA: TGTGCCAGCAGTTACAGGGCCGGCAACACTGAAGCTTTCTTT

D: -
V: TRBV5-1
size: -
J: TRBJ2-2
CDR3: CASSLDVRDTGELFF
DNA: TGCGCCAGCAGCTTGGATGTTCGAGACACCGGGGAGCTGTTTTTT

D: TRBD1
V: TRBV5-1
size: -
J: TRBJ1-2
CDR3: CASSFSPGTGFENYGYTF
DNA: TGCGCCAGCAGCTTTAGTCCCGGGACAGGGTTTGAAAACTATGGCTACACCTTC

D: -
V: TRBV10-1
size: -
J: TRBJ2-3
CDR3: CASSESRGSTDTQYF
DNA: TGCGCCAGCAGTGAGTCCCGGGGGAGCACAGATACGCAGTATTTT

D: -
V: TRBV29-1
size: -
J: TRBJ2-7
CDR3: CSVGGSYEQYF
DNA: TGCAGCGTTGGGGGGTCCTACGAGCAGTACTTC

D: -
V: TRBV19
size: once
J: TRBJ1-1
CDR3: CASSIVGGAVTEAFF
DNA: TGTGCCAGTAGTATAGTCGGGGGCGCCGTCACTGAAGCTTTCTTT

D: -
V: TRBV10-3
size: -
J: TRBJ1-2
CDR3: CAIRADRTYGYTF
DNA: TGTGCCATCAGGGCCGACAGGACCTATGGCTACACCTTC

D: TRBD1
V: TRBV6-6
size: -
J: TRBJ1-1
CDR3: CASSTNRGLDTEAFF
DNA: TGTGCCAGCAGTACTAACAGGGGATTGGACACTGAAGCTTTCTTT

D: -
V: TRBV7-2
size: -
J: TRBJ2-3
CDR3: CASSFRDTQYF
DNA: TGTGCCAGCAGCTTTAGAGATACGCAGTATTTT

D: -
V: TRBV25-1
size: -
J: TRBJ1-2
CDR3: CASSESGGGYGYTF
DNA: TGTGCCAGCAGTGAATCCGGGGGCGGCTATGGCTACACCTTC

D: -
V: TRBV4-1
size: -
J: TRBJ2-2
CDR3: CASSTTGPGELFF
DNA: TGCGCCAGCAGCACAACGGGACCCGGGGAGCTGTTTTTT

D: -
V: TRBV4-2
size: -
J: TRBJ2-2
CDR3: CASSQLTRGNTGELFF
DNA: TGTGCCAGCAGCCAACTAACGCGGGGGAACACCGGGGAGCTGTTTTTT

D: -
V: TRBV19
size: -
J: TRBJ1-5
CDR3: CASSMRQSNQPQHF
DNA: TGTGCCAGTAGTATGCGCCAGAGCAATCAGCCCCAGCATTTT

D: -
V: TRBV4-1
size: once
J: TRBJ2-3
CDR3: CASSQEGRADTQYF
DNA: TGCGCCAGCAGCCAAGAGGGTCGGGCAGATACGCAGTATTTT

D: TRBD1
V: TRBV7-2
size: -
J: TRBJ2-7
CDR3: CASSPGAGQGGSYEQYF
DNA: TGTGCCAGCAGCCCAGGGGCGGGACAGGGAGGCTCCTACGAGCAGTACTTC

D: -
V: TRBV5-1
size: -
J: TRBJ2-7
CDR3: CASSLFGSYEQYF
DNA: TGCGCCAGCAGCTTGTTTGGCTCCTACGAGCAGTACTTC

D: -
V: TRBV28
size: -
J: TRBJ2-3
CDR3: CASTLKWLHTDTQYF
DNA: TGTGCCAGCACTCTGAAGTGGTTGCACACAGATACGCAGTATTTT

D: TRBD1
V: TRBV19
size: -
J: TRBJ2-7
CDR3: CATARDRVYEQYF
DNA: TGTGCCACCGCACGGGACAGGGTCTACGAGCAGTACTTC

D: -
V: TRBV28
size: -
J: TRBJ1-1
CDR3: CASSFGNTEAFF
DNA: TGTGCCAGCAGTTTTGGGAATACTGAAGCTTTCTTT

D: -
V: TRBV29-1
size: -
J: TRBJ2-3
CDR3: CSSKGGTTDTQYF
DNA: TGCAGCTCAAAGGGGGGGACCACAGATACGCAGTATTTT

D: TRBD2
V: TRBV6-5
size: -
J: TRBJ2-7
CDR3: CASSYSREGYQQYF
DNA: TGTGCCAGCAGTTACTCCCGGGAGGGTTACCAGCAGTACTTC

D: -
V: TRBV18
size: -
J: TRBJ2-1
CDR3: CASSVQGYNEQFF
DNA: TGTGCCAGCTCAGTACAGGGCTACAATGAGCAGTTCTTC

D: -
V: TRBV7-9
size: -
J: TRBJ2-7
CDR3: CASSTGASGTYEQYF
DNA: TGTGCCAGCAGCACGGGGGCTAGCGGAACCTACGAGCAGTACTTC

D: TRBD1
V: TRBV6-6
size: -
J: TRBJ1-4
CDR3: CASSPQTGYEKLFF
DNA: TGTGCCAGCAGCCCACAGACAGGGTATGAAAAACTGTTTTTT

D: TRBD1
V: TRBV19
size: -
J: TRBJ1-1
CDR3: CASSRNDRGHGEAFF
DNA: TGTGCCAGTAGTAGGAACGACAGGGGGCATGGTGAAGCTTTCTTT

D: TRBD1
V: TRBV5-1
size: -
J: TRBJ2-7
CDR3: CASSWRTGGERYYEQYF
DNA: TGCGCCAGCAGCTGGAGGACAGGGGGAGAGCGCTACTACGAGCAGTACTTC

D: TRBD1
V: TRBV2
size: -
J: TRBJ1-6
CDR3: CASSVDRVNSPLHF
DNA: TGTGCCAGCAGTGTGGACAGGGTTAATTCACCCCTCCACTTT

D: -
V: TRBV21-1
size: -
J: TRBJ2-7
CDR3: CASSKYEDRPSYEQYF
DNA: TGTGCCAGCAGCAAATATGAGGACAGGCCATCCTACGAGCAGTACTTC

D: TRBD1
V: TRBV18
size: -
J: TRBJ1-3
CDR3: CASSPFSGQGENTIYF
DNA: TGTGCCAGCTCACCATTTTCGGGACAGGGGGAAAACACCATATATTTT

D: -
V: TRBV14
size: -
J: TRBJ1-2
CDR3: CASSQDRGPSSYGYTF
DNA: TGTGCCAGCAGCCAAGATAGAGGCCCGAGCTCCTATGGCTACACCTTC

D: TRBD1
V: TRBV27
size: -
J: TRBJ2-1
CDR3: CASSLFGTGYNEQFF
DNA: TGTGCCAGCAGTTTATTCGGGACAGGGTACAATGAGCAGTTCTTC

D: -
V: TRBV2
size: -
J: TRBJ1-1
CDR3: CASMGSGRTEAFF
DNA: TGTGCCAGCATGGGCAGTGGGAGGACTGAAGCTTTCTTT

D: -
V: TRBV11-3
size: -
J: TRBJ1-3
CDR3: CASSLGQTSSGNTIYF
DNA: TGTGCCAGCAGCTTAGGGCAGACGAGCTCTGGAAACACCATATATTTT

D: -
V: TRBV5-5
size: -
J: TRBJ1-5
CDR3: CASSLAGASNQPQHF
DNA: TGTGCCAGCAGCTTGGCAGGGGCAAGCAATCAGCCCCAGCATTTT

D: -
V: TRBV5-4
size: few
J: TRBJ1-1
CDR3: CASSLEGNTEAFF
DNA: TGTGCCAGCAGCTTGGAAGGGAACACTGAAGCTTTCTTT

D: -
V: TRBV5-1
size: -
J: TRBJ2-1
CDR3: CASGRGAVNEQFF
DNA: TGCGCCAGCGGGAGGGGGGCAGTAAATGAGCAGTTCTTC